Each of the 24 T cell receptor beta chains below was sequenced from the same sample in a study of PD-L1 blockade in urothelial cancer. Time point reported: pretreatment peripheral blood. The repertoire was sequenced with immunoSEQ multiplex PCR; TCRdb's copy has only in-frame clones and lacks some. The sample yields tens of thousands of clones, 80% to 85% seen once. The sequenced sample was PBMCs, obtained around atezolizumab (anti-PD-L1) treatment. Every receptor here comes from a woman aged 65 to 85 with urothelial cancer.

V usage is TRBV4-2 and J usage is TRBJ1-2; D call uncertain. With 1 base removed from V and 2 bases from J, the gap between germline ends came to 8 bases. Per the germline V gene, CDR1 is LGHNA and CDR2 is YNFKEQ. The CDR3 spans 14 residues. The CDR3 loop reads CASSQVGRNYGYTF. The CDR3 DNA reads as TGTGCCAGCAGCCAAGTAGGCAGGAACTATGGCTACACCTTC.

The rearrangement links TRBV13 to TRBJ2-1; 16 nucleotides align to TRBD2. Germline V lookup: CDR1 PRHDT, CDR2 FYEKMQ (reference sequence). CDR3 length: 19 amino acids. V shed 1 base and J 4 bases; nucleotides not matched to a gene: 7. The CDR3 reads CASSLAGLAGGPGYNEQFF. The CDR3 coding sequence is TGTGCCAGCAGCTTAGCGGGACTAGCGGGAGGGCCGGGATACAATGAGCAGTTCTTC. The full variable domain, with the rest looked up from reference TRBV13 and TRBJ2-1, is AAGVIQSPRHLIKEKRETATLKCYPIPRHDTVYWYQQGPGQDPQFLISFYEKMQSDKGSIPDRFSAQQFSDYHSELNMSSLELGDSALYFCASSLAGLAGGPGYNEQFFGPGTRLTVL.

Only a few counts were recorded for this clone. The V and J genes are TRBV18 and TRBJ1-4; TRBD1 aligns across 10 bases. The V gene end was trimmed by 8 bases and the J gene end by 8 bases; junction bases not matched to a gene: 11. The V gene's germline CDR1 is KGHSH and CDR2 LQKENI. The CDR3 has 15 amino acids. This CDR3 is CASTETGTGAEKLFF. In DNA, the CDR3 is TGTGCCAGCACTGAAACCGGGACAGGGGCGGAAAAACTGTTTTTT.

The rearrangement uses TRBV2 and TRBJ2-2; 12 bases are shared with TRBD2. CDR1 and CDR2 from the germline V gene are SNHLY and FYNNEI. V was pared by 2 bases and J by 5 bases, with 6 bases of the junction left unmatched. The CDR3 covers 17 residues. The CDR3 sequence is CASSETPLAGGTGELFF. The CDR3 DNA is TGTGCCAGCAGTGAAACCCCCCTAGCGGGAGGGACCGGGGAGCTGTTTTTT. The variable domain in full, with the rest retrieved from reference TRBV2 and TRBJ2-2, is EPEVTQTPSHQVTQMGQEVILRCVPISNHLYFYWYRQILGQKVEFLVSFYNNEISEKSEIFDDQFSVERPDGSNFTLKIRSTKLEDSAMYFCASSETPLAGGTGELFFGEGSRLTVL.

DNA of the CDR3: TGTGCCAGCAGCTTGGGGCCCACCTACAATGAGCAGTTCTTC. It is translated as CASSLGPTYNEQFF. The chain links TRBV7-9 to TRBJ2-1, with D tentatively TRBD1 (5 bases). Germline CDR1 reads SEHNR; CDR2 reads FQNEAQ (reference sequence). Trimming removed 3 bases at V and 2 bases at J, with 8 bases between. There are 14 residues in the CDR3.

V and J are TRBV29-1 and TRBJ2-5, with D unresolved. The germline V gene encodes CDR1 SQVTM and CDR2 ANQGSEA. V gave up 8 bases and J gave up 5 bases, with 12 bases separating them. The CDR3 contains 11 residues. The chain's CDR3 is CSFDQRETQYF. As DNA, the CDR3 is TGCAGCTTCGACCAGAGGGAGACCCAGTACTTC.

The rearrangement links TRBV28 to TRBJ2-2, with D uncertain. V dropped 5 bases and J dropped 3 bases, with 13 bases sitting between them. Germline V gene data show CDR1 as MDHEN and CDR2 as SYDVKM. The CDR3 consists of 15 residues. Written as DNA, the CDR3 is TGTGCCAGCAGTCCTAACAGCCTCGACACCGGGGAGCTGTTTTTT. Its protein product is CASSPNSLDTGELFF.

The chain couples TRBV9 to TRBJ2-5, with D possibly matching TRBD2 (6 bases). CDR1 is SGDLS and CDR2 is YYNGEE in the germline V gene. With 4 bases removed from V and 2 bases from J, the gap between germline ends came to 15 bases. The CDR3 length is 15 residues. The CDR3: CASSPRLGWQETQYF. Here the CDR3 DNA reads TGTGCCAGCAGCCCCCGACTAGGTTGGCAAGAGACCCAGTACTTC.

The gene calls are TRBV20-1 and TRBJ2-3; the D is unclear. The CDR3 runs to 11 residues. Looked up from germline, CDR1 is DFQATT and CDR2 is SNEGSKA (reference sequence). Trimming removed 0 bases from V and 5 bases from J, with 3 bases in between. This CDR3 reads CSARDQDTQYF. The CDR3 DNA sequence: TGCAGTGCTAGAGATCAAGATACGCAGTATTTT.

The rearrangement links TRBV4-2 to TRBJ2-3, with 10 positions matching TRBD2. The CDR3 loop spans 16 amino acids. CDR1 is LGHNA and CDR2 is YNFKEQ in the germline V gene. J lost 1 base, V lost 1 base, and 2 bases had no gene match. CDR3 loop: CASSQVTSGGTDTQYF. The CDR3 DNA reads TGTGCCAGCAGCCAAGTCACTAGCGGGGGCACAGATACGCAGTATTTT.

The chain has TRBV18 and TRBJ2-2; TRBD1 matches 7 bases. CDR3 length equals 14 residues. Germline V gene sequence: CDR1 KGHSH, CDR2 LQKENI. After removal of 3 bases from V and 5 bases from J, the junction contained 3 bases not matched to a gene. The CDR3 sequence is CASSPNRGTGELFF. The CDR3 DNA reads as TGTGCCAGCTCACCTAACAGGGGTACCGGGGAGCTGTTTTTT.

J is TRBJ2-1 and V is TRBV9; 9 bases fit TRBD1. Germline V lookup: CDR1 SGDLS, CDR2 YYNGEE. The CDR3 is 13 residues long. V lost 0 bases to trimming and J lost 8 bases; unmatched junction nucleotides: 0. The CDR3 DNA follows: TGTGCCAGCAGCGTAGGGGACAGGGATGAGCAGTTCTTC. The encoded protein is CASSVGDRDEQFF.

V and J are TRBV30 and TRBJ1-1; the D gene is possibly TRBD1 (5 bases). The germline CDR1 and CDR2 sequences are GTSNPN and SVGIG (reference sequence). Trimming took 1 base from V and 3 from J, leaving 9 bases between them. There are 13 residues in the CDR3. The CDR3 sequence is CAWSEKGYTEAFF. The CDR3 DNA sequence: TGTGCCTGGAGTGAAAAGGGGTACACTGAAGCTTTCTTT. Looking up the rest from reference TRBV30 and TRBJ1-1 gives the full variable domain: SQTIHQWPATLVQPVGSPLSLECTVEGTSNPNLYWYRQAAGRGLQLLFYSVGIGQISSEVPQNLSASRPQDRQFILSSKKLLLSDSGFYLCAWSEKGYTEAFFGQGTRLTVV.

This clone showed up just once. The gene calls are TRBV10-3 and TRBJ1-3; TRBD1 matches 7 bases. The CDR3 sequence is 13 residues long. V shed 5 bases, J shed 3 bases, and the junction held 1 base outside the gene matches. CDR1 is ENHRY and CDR2 is SYGVKD in the germline V gene. The CDR3 sequence: CAISSGGGNTIYF. The CDR3 nucleotides are TGTGCCATCAGTTCAGGGGGTGGAAACACCATATATTTT.

The chain combines TRBV7-8 with TRBJ2-7, with 9 positions matching TRBD1. Germline V CDR1 and CDR2: SGHVS, FQNEAQ. V trimming: 5 bases; J trimming: 7 bases; junction bases outside the gene matches: 6. CDR3 length: 13 amino acids. The CDR3 protein is CASSQGTGREQYF. As DNA, the CDR3 is TGTGCCAGCAGCCAAGGGACAGGGAGGGAGCAGTACTTC.

Here the CDR3 DNA reads TGTGCCACCAGCAGAGATCGGGGAACCACAGATACGCAGTATTTT. Amino acid sequence: CATSRDRGTTDTQYF. This rearrangement joins TRBV15 to TRBJ2-3; D possibly corresponds to TRBD2 (5 bases). Germline loops: CDR1 LNHNV, CDR2 YYDKDF (reference sequence). The CDR3 contains 15 residues. Trimming removed 0 bases from V and 2 bases from J, with 9 bases in between.

The V gene is TRBV4-3, the J gene TRBJ2-7; TRBD2 matches at 7 bases. The CDR3 has 15 residues. The trim removed 4 bases at V and 3 bases at J, leaving 9 bases unmatched. In germline, CDR1 is LGHNA, CDR2 YSLEER. The CDR3 nucleotides read TGCGCCAGCAGCCCCGAGGGAGGGAAGGGCTACGAGCAGTACTTC. Translating gives CASSPEGGKGYEQYF.

The chain is built from TRBV10-3 and TRBJ2-7; 8 bases agree with TRBD2. In germline, CDR1 is ENHRY, CDR2 SYGVKD. Germline trimming cut 7 bases from V and 3 bases from J; bases unmatched to any gene: 8. The CDR3 is 14 residues long. The CDR3 region has the DNA TGTGCCATCATGGAACCGGGACTAGGCTACGAGCAGTACTTC. Amino acids: CAIMEPGLGYEQYF.

The chain carries TRBV2 and TRBJ2-7; 9 bases agree with TRBD1. Germline CDR1 and CDR2: SNHLY and FYNNEI. Trimming took 2 bases from V and 6 from J; bases not matched to a gene: 5. This CDR3 is built from 14 residues. CDR3 DNA sequence: TGTGCCAGCAGTGAATGGGACAGGGCCCGCGAGCAGTACTTC. Its translation is CASSEWDRAREQYF.

This clone occurred a few times. This chain uses TRBV6-1 with TRBJ1-2; D unresolved. Trimming took 2 bases from V and 4 from J, leaving 5 bases between them. The length of the CDR3 is 12 residues. Germline V gives CDR1 MNHNS, CDR2 SASEGT. The CDR3 here is CASSEQVYGYTF. Here the CDR3 DNA reads TGTGCCAGCAGTGAACAGGTCTATGGCTACACCTTC.

J is TRBJ1-2 and V is TRBV4-1; D is unresolved. The germline gives CDR1 MGHRA, CDR2 YSYEKL. Trimming removed 0 bases at V and 3 bases at J, with 11 bases between. The CDR3 covers 15 residues. The CDR3 DNA reads as TGCGCCAGCAGCCAAGATCGCAGTCCTTACTATGGCTACACCTTC. Translated, it gives CASSQDRSPYYGYTF.

This clone occurred once. CDR3 protein: CASSLEGGADSPLHF. DNA for the CDR3: TGCGCCAGCAGCTTGGAGGGGGGGGCGGATTCACCCCTCCACTTT. The chain employs TRBV5-1 and TRBJ1-6; maybe TRBD1 (6 bases). V lost 0 bases, J lost 8 bases, and 12 bases lay in between. CDR3 length equals 15 residues. Germline loops: CDR1 SGHRS, CDR2 YFSETQ.

V and J are TRBV7-2 and TRBJ2-3; 8 positions match TRBD2. Germline trimming cut 2 bases from V and 0 bases from J; bases unmatched to any gene: 1. The length of the CDR3 is 15 residues. Germline V CDR1 and CDR2: SGHTA, FQGNSA. The CDR3 nucleotides read TGTGCCAGCAGCTTAACTAGCGGTAGCACAGATACGCAGTATTTT. It encodes CASSLTSGSTDTQYF.

This clone has only a few counts. The rearrangement uses TRBV2 and TRBJ2-1; the D gene is possibly TRBD1 (5 bases). The CDR3 has 11 amino acids. V dropped 5 bases and J dropped 8 bases, with 7 bases sitting between them. Germline V gene data show CDR1 as SNHLY and CDR2 as FYNNEI. The CDR3 nucleotides are TGTGCCAGCAGTCGGACACATGAGCAGTTCTTC. It specifies CASSRTHEQFF.